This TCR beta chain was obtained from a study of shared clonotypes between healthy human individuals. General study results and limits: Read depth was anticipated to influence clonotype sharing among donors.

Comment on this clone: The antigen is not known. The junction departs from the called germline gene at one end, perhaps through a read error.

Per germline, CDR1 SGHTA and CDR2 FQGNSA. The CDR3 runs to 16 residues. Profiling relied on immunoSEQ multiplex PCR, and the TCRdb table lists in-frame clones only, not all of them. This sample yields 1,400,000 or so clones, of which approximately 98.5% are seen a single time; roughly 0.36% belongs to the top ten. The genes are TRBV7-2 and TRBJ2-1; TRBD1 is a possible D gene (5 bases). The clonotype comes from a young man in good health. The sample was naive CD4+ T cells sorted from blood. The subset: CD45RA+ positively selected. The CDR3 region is CASTLGAGITYNEQFF. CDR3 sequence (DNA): TGTGCCAGCACCTTAGGGGCAGGGATTACCTACAATGAGCAGTTCTTC.